The T cell receptor (beta chain) described here comes from a study of post-analysis software for immune sequencing data. General study points: Comparison with controls showed significantly lower normalized Chao1 diversity in multiple sclerosis patients.

Each TCR beta cDNA library carried unique molecular identifiers. The yield from roughly 1 to 10 million T cells was 500,000 or so cDNA molecules in total. TCRdb independently ran MiXCR on the PCR reads; one entry per CDR3 protein. This sample has about 540,000 distinct CDR3 sequences; around 31% occur once, and the top ten carry approximately 6%. Regarding this clonotype: Its antigen is as yet unknown.

The TCR originated in a girl under 18 with multiple sclerosis. The sequenced sample consisted of blood.

The CDR3 is CASSLEGNQKETQYF. The CDR3 DNA sequence: TGCGCCAGCAGCTTGGAAGGGAACCAAAAAGAGACCCAGTACTTC. The V and J genes are TRBV5-1 and TRBJ2-7, with unresolved D. The DNA matches TRBJ2-5 better at its end, which makes the J call doubtful. The V gene's germline CDR1 is SGHRS and CDR2 YFSETQ. This CDR3 region has 15 residues.